These 15 T cell receptor beta chains share one sample of origin, sequenced in a study of OX40 agonist ivuxolimab in advanced cancers. Sequencing was performed with immunoSEQ multiplex PCR; in TCRdb, only in-frame clones are kept and a portion is missing. The sample shows approximately 80,000 clones, around nine tenths of them seen only once. The material sequenced was CD4+ or CD8+ T cells sorted from blood, taken in a trial of the OX40 agonist ivuxolimab. The receptors were gathered from an adult with an advanced solid tumor such as melanoma, head and neck, liver or kidney cancer.

Only one count was recorded for this clone. The rearrangement uses TRBV6-1 and TRBJ1-5, with D uncertain. The CDR3 consists of 15 residues. V lost 4 bases and J lost 8, with 18 bases in between. The germline gives CDR1 MNHNS, CDR2 SASEGT. The CDR3 DNA sequence: TGTGCCAGCAGTGGGCCGATTTCCGGGAAGGAGCCCCAGCATTTT. It translates to CASSGPISGKEPQHF.

The chain carries TRBV29-1 and TRBJ1-1; D gene uncertain. With 6 bases removed from V and 1 base from J, the gap between germline ends came to 15 bases. This CDR3 spans 14 amino acids. In germline, CDR1 is SQVTM, CDR2 ANQGSEA. CDR3 nucleotide sequence: TGCAGCGTAACCTTGGGAGGGCGGAACACTGAAGCTTTCTTT. This encodes CSVTLGGRNTEAFF.

The V call is TRBV7-9, the J call TRBJ1-1, with a tentative D call TRBD1 (5 bases). There are 13 residues in the CDR3. V lost 5 bases, J lost 4 bases, and 11 bases lay in between. CDR1 is SEHNR, CDR2 FQNEAQ, per germline (reference sequence). Here the CDR3 DNA reads TGTGCCAGCAGCCGCTGGGGCACCACTGAAGCTTTCTTT. It codes for CASSRWGTTEAFF.

The count of this clone is one. DNA of the CDR3: TGTGCCAGCAGCCAAGATATAGGGAACTATGGCTACACCTTC. Translated: CASSQDIGNYGYTF. V gene TRBV14 combines with J gene TRBJ1-2; no clear D gene. Germline loops: CDR1 SGHDN, CDR2 FVKESK. Trimming removed 0 bases from V and 2 bases from J, with 7 bases in between. CDR3 length: 14 amino acids.

The rearrangement uses TRBV9 and TRBJ2-4, with D possibly being TRBD2 (6 bases). Germline V CDR1 and CDR2: SGDLS, YYNGEE. CDR3 length equals 14 residues. The germline V and J ends were trimmed by 0 bases and 6 bases, with 10 bases remaining between them. CDR3 sequence: CASSVGAGPNIQYF. The DNA for the CDR3 is TGTGCCAGCAGCGTAGGGGCGGGACCAAACATTCAGTACTTC.

The V call is TRBV5-1, the J call TRBJ2-3; D remains unclear. This CDR3 spans 14 amino acids. The V gene's germline CDR1 is SGHRS and CDR2 YFSETQ. Trimming stripped 3 bases from V and 6 bases from J, with 14 bases between. CDR3 coding DNA: TGCGCCAGCAGCTCACTAACAGCATTCGATACGCAGTATTTT. Amino acids: CASSSLTAFDTQYF.

This chain uses TRBV11-3 with TRBJ2-3; TRBD2 agrees at 7 bases. Germline CDR1 SGHNT, CDR2 YENEEA. This CDR3 has 14 amino acids. V gave up 4 bases and J gave up 5 bases; unmatched junction bases: 6. The CDR3 region is CASSYGTKRDTQYF. CDR3 DNA: TGTGCCAGCAGCTACGGGACTAAGAGAGATACGCAGTATTTT.

The rearrangement joins TRBV6-5 to TRBJ1-2; 9 nucleotides agree with TRBD1. There are 15 residues in the CDR3. CDR1 is MNHEY, CDR2 SVGAGI, per germline. The ends lost 6 bases at V and 4 bases at J; junction bases unmatched: 9. CDR3 in DNA: TGTGCCAGCAGGAGGACAGGGGTTGGCAGCTATGGCTACACCTTC. This codes for CASRRTGVGSYGYTF.

J is TRBJ2-5 and V is TRBV7-3; D is possibly TRBD1 or TRBD2 (6 bases each). Germline loops: CDR1 SGHTA, CDR2 FQGTGA. Trimming removed 2 bases at V and 5 bases at J, with 9 bases between. CDR3 size: 13 residues. CDR3 residues: CASSLQGRETQYF. In nucleotides, the CDR3 is TGTGCCAGCAGCTTACAGGGGAGGGAGACCCAGTACTTC.

The chain joins TRBV28 to TRBJ2-5; TRBD1 is a possible D gene (6 bases). Trimming shortened V by 6 bases and J by 2 bases, and 13 bases separated the two germline ends. Germline loops: CDR1 MDHEN, CDR2 SYDVKM. The CDR3 totals 14 residues. In nucleotides, the CDR3 is TGTGCCAGCAGCATAGGGGGATCTCAAGAGACCCAGTACTTC. Translating it yields CASSIGGSQETQYF. The whole variable domain, filled in from reference TRBV28 and TRBJ2-5, reads DVKVTQSSRYLVKRTGEKVFLECVQDMDHENMFWYRQDPGLGLRLIYFSYDVKMKEKGDIPEGYSVSREKKERFSLILESASTNQTSMYLCASSIGGSQETQYFGPGTRLLVL.

This chain links TRBV28 with TRBJ2-5; possible D gene TRBD1, 5 bases. Germline CDR1 is MDHEN and CDR2 is SYDVKM. The V end lost 11 bases, the J end lost 5 bases, and 30 bases lay between the germline ends. CDR3 size: 17 residues. The CDR3 DNA reads as TGTGCCTCACGCGACAGCCTAGGCTCCCGGACACGGGAGACCCAGTACTTC. Its protein product is CASRDSLGSRTRETQYF.

The chain recombines TRBV27 with TRBJ2-2, with D perhaps TRBD2 (5 bases). The germline V gene encodes CDR1 MNHEY and CDR2 SMNVEV (reference sequence). Between the trimmed V and J ends, which lost 2 bases and 9 bases, there was a span of 19 bases. The CDR3 loop spans 16 amino acids. The CDR3 region is CASSLKGAELRRELFF. CDR3 sequence (DNA): TGTGCCAGCAGTTTAAAGGGAGCAGAGCTTCGTCGGGAGCTGTTTTTT.

This chain links TRBV6-6 with TRBJ2-5; D may correspond to TRBD1 or TRBD2 (5 bases each). The V end was cut by 2 bases, the J end by 11 bases, with 21 bases between. The CDR3 consists of 15 residues. The germline CDR1 and CDR2 sequences are MNHNY and SVGAGI (reference sequence). The DNA for the CDR3 is TGTGCCAGCAGTTACGTCGACAGAGGAGTTGGGGAGCAGTACTTC. This translates into CASSYVDRGVGEQYF.

This chain joins TRBV18 and TRBJ2-7; no firm D call. The CDR3 has 13 amino acids. The V gene's germline CDR1 is KGHSH and CDR2 LQKENI. V was shortened by 6 bases and J by 5 bases, with 14 bases between the two germline ends. The CDR3, as DNA: TGTGCCAGCTCGGAAGGAACAAGCAACGAGCAGTACTTC. Translation: CASSEGTSNEQYF.

This clone was observed a single time. V is TRBV5-4 and J is TRBJ2-7; 8 bases match TRBD1. The V segment lost 7 bases and the J segment 2 bases; nucleotides outside the gene matches: 8. Per germline, CDR1 SGHNT and CDR2 YYREEE (reference sequence). This CDR3 has 14 residues. CDR3 DNA: TGTGCCAGCGTTTCGAGGACAGGGCCCTACGAGCAGTACTTC. Amino acid sequence: CASVSRTGPYEQYF.